This entry is about one T cell receptor (beta chain). This record comes from a study of metastatic and nonmetastatic thyroid tumors. Until they underwent thyroid surgery, no patient had received any treatment. This CDR3 region has 16 residues. Trimming cost V 9 bases and J 2 bases; bases outside gene matches: 9. CDR1 is LGHNA, CDR2 YSLEER, per germline. TCRdb re-called the PCR reads via MiXCR. The table shows around 30,000 clones, with about a sixth occurring only once. The sequence was obtained from a female donor with papillary thyroid cancer or a benign thyroid nodule (not recorded which). Some clones in this sample may be carry-over from other donors' samples. The chain uses TRBV4-3 and TRBJ2-2, with TRBD1 matching over 10 bases. The sequencing sample was made of blood. The CDR3 DNA reads as TGCGCCAGTGGCCAAGGGACAGGGGACAACACCGGGGAGCTGTTTTTT. As protein: CASGQGTGDNTGELFF.